This T cell receptor (beta chain) was found in a study of shared clonotypes between healthy human individuals. Trimming cost V 2 bases and J 5 bases, with 9 bases left between them. This CDR3 has 14 residues. From germline, CDR1 is MDHEN and CDR2 SYDVKM. The unsorted PBMC sample used ten immunoSEQ deep assay plates. Profiling relied on immunoSEQ multiplex PCR, and the TCRdb table lists in-frame clones only, not all of them. The repertoire consists of about half a million clones, with approximately 79% occurring once and the leading ten covering more than 10%. This clone has just one count. The chain recombines TRBV28 with TRBJ1-4; D uncertain. What was sequenced was PBMCs. The sequence derives from a woman between 40 and 50 years old in good health. Some clones in this sample may be carry-over from other donors' samples. CDR3 protein: CASSLTKANEKLFF. Here the CDR3 DNA reads TGTGCCAGCAGTTTAACCAAAGCAAATGAAAAACTGTTTTTT. The full variable domain, its missing parts supplied by reference TRBV28 and TRBJ1-4, is DVKVTQSSRYLVKRTGEKVFLECVQDMDHENMFWYRQDPGLGLRLIYFSYDVKMKEKGDIPEGYSVSREKKERFSLILESASTNQTSMYLCASSLTKANEKLFFGSGTQLSVL.